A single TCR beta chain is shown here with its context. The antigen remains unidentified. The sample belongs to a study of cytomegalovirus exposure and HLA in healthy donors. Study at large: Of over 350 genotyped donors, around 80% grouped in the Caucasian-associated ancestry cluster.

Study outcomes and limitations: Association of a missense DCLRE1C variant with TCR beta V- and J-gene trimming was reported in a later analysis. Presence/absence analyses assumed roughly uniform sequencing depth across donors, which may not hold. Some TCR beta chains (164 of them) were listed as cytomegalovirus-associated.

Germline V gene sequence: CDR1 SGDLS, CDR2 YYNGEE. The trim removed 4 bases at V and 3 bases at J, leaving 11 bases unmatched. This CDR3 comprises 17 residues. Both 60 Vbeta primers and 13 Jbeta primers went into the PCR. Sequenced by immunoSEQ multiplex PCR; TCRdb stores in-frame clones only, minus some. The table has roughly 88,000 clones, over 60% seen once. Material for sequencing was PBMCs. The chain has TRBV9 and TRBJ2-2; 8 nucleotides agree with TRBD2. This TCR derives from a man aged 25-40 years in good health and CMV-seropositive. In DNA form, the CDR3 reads TGTGCCAGCAGCCCCAACCCCAGCGGGGGTCACACCGGGGAGCTGTTTTTT. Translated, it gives CASSPNPSGGHTGELFF.